This TCR beta chain is drawn from a study of cytomegalovirus exposure and HLA in healthy donors. Looking at the study overall: Earlier findings included 100 million to 130 million unique TCR beta sequences obtained from 150 million to 200 million T cells. Study-level results: Presence/absence results assume similar sequencing depth per donor, which may not hold.

On this clone itself: Its antigen is undetermined.

This CDR3 is 15 amino acids long. CDR1 is MDHEN and CDR2 is SYDVKM in the germline V gene. V gave up 8 bases and J gave up 5 bases; unmatched junction bases: 10. PCR primers comprised 60 Vbeta and 13 Jbeta primers. Sequencing was performed with immunoSEQ multiplex PCR; in TCRdb, only in-frame clones are kept and a portion is missing. The table records 100,000 or so clones, roughly 70% of them present only once. This chain links TRBV28 with TRBJ2-1, with 9 bases fitting TRBD2. This receptor was identified in a man over 45 in good health and CMV-seronegative. The material sequenced was PBMCs. The CDR3: CASAIWTSDNNEQFF. The CDR3 nucleotides read TGTGCCAGCGCAATATGGACTAGCGACAACAATGAGCAGTTCTTC.